Below are 32 T cell receptor beta chains sequenced from a single sample in a study of shared clonotypes between healthy human individuals. This table comes from immunoSEQ multiplex PCR, and its TCRdb copy is limited to in-frame clones, with some not included. The sample includes about 1 million clones, 75% of them seen just once. Sequenced sample: memory CD4+ T cells sorted from blood. The subset was: CD45RA-negative fraction. The receptors stem from a man aged 18 to 29 in good health.

The V gene is TRBV9, the J gene TRBJ1-4; TRBD1 is a possible D gene (5 bases). The CDR3 is made up of 18 amino acids. Germline assignment: CDR1 SGDLS and CDR2 YYNGEE. Trimming left V 4 bases short and J 7 bases short, with 26 bases between. CDR3 in amino acids: CASSTSAGTPGRGEKLFF. DNA for the CDR3: TGTGCCAGCAGCACATCAGCCGGGACCCCGGGTCGGGGTGAAAAACTGTTTTTT.

This clone was detected a few times. V is TRBV19 and J is TRBJ2-5, with 11 positions matching TRBD1. J gave up 5 bases and V 3 bases, and 8 bases lay outside the gene matches. CDR3 length: 16 residues. In germline, CDR1 is LNHDA, CDR2 SQIVND (reference sequence). CDR3 region: CASSIGQGALGETQYF. CDR3 nucleotides: TGTGCCAGTAGTATCGGACAGGGGGCCTTAGGGGAGACCCAGTACTTC. Supplemented by reference TRBV19 and TRBJ2-5, the full variable domain reads DGGITQSPKYLFRKEGQNVTLSCEQNLNHDAMYWYRQDPGQGLRLIYYSQIVNDFQKGDIAEGYSVSREKKESFPLTVTSAQKNPTAFYLCASSIGQGALGETQYFGPGTRLLVL.

The chain uses TRBV28 and TRBJ2-5; D is unclear. V gave up 5 bases and J gave up 4 bases, with 11 bases separating them. Looked up from germline, CDR1 is MDHEN and CDR2 is SYDVKM. The CDR3 is 13 residues long. The chain's CDR3 is CASSAQNPETQYF. Written as DNA, the CDR3 is TGTGCCAGCAGTGCACAGAACCCAGAGACCCAGTACTTC.

A few counts support this clone. V usage is TRBV30 and J usage is TRBJ1-1, with TRBD1 matching over 7 bases. Trimming cost V 4 bases and J 5 bases; bases outside gene matches: 7. The CDR3 extends over 13 amino acids. The V gene's germline CDR1 is GTSNPN and CDR2 SVGIG (reference sequence). Here the CDR3 DNA reads TGTGCCTGGAATAGACAGGGAGGAACTGAAGCTTTCTTT. It specifies CAWNRQGGTEAFF.

The rearrangement joins TRBV9 to TRBJ2-1; 7 positions agree with TRBD1. The junction had 13 bases not matched to a gene; V was cut back by 5 bases and J by 8 bases. This CDR3 contains 15 residues. Looked up from germline, CDR1 is SGDLS and CDR2 is YYNGEE. CDR3 nucleotide sequence: TGTGCCAGCAGGACCAAAGGGACAGAGGCGGATGAGCAGTTCTTC. This translates into CASRTKGTEADEQFF.

The chain couples TRBV6-5 to TRBJ2-3; tentatively, D is TRBD2 (6 bases). Germline CDR1 is MNHEY and CDR2 is SVGAGI. V lost 6 bases to trimming and J lost 2 bases, with 15 bases between them. The CDR3 has 15 residues. CDR3 amino acids: CASRGSAGNTDTQYF. The CDR3 DNA is TGTGCCAGCAGGGGAAGTGCGGGAAACACAGATACGCAGTATTTT.

This clone was recorded once. The chain employs TRBV2 and TRBJ1-4; TRBD1 aligns across 8 bases. Germline V gives CDR1 SNHLY, CDR2 FYNNEI. V lost 4 bases and J lost 7; bases outside the gene matches: 5. This CDR3 has 14 amino acids. The CDR3 DNA reads TGTGCCAGCAGTGCACAGGGGGGGGGTGAAAAACTGTTTTTT. Its translation is CASSAQGGGEKLFF.

The V call is TRBV7-9, the J call TRBJ2-7; D unclear. The CDR3 contains 15 residues. Per the germline V gene, CDR1 is SEHNR and CDR2 is FQNEAQ (reference sequence). Trimming pared 3 bases from V and 6 bases from J, leaving 18 bases between. For the CDR3, the DNA is TGTGCCAGCAGCTTTTACGGGTCCCTTAACCCCGAGCAGTACTTC. Translated, it gives CASSFYGSLNPEQYF.

The chain links TRBV5-6 to TRBJ2-7; a weak D match, TRBD2 (5 bases). The V end lost 3 bases, the J end lost 7 bases, and 8 bases lay between the germline ends. The CDR3 covers 11 residues. Looked up from germline, CDR1 is SGHDT and CDR2 is YYEEEE. The CDR3 coding sequence is TGTGCCAGCAGCTGGGCGGGTGAGCAGTACTTC. Its translation: CASSWAGEQYF.

This clone was seen a single time. The chain uses TRBV7-3 and TRBJ1-4, with a weak D call TRBD1 (5 bases). Looked up from germline, CDR1 is SGHTA and CDR2 is FQGTGA. This CDR3 contains 14 residues. V shed 6 bases and J shed 7 bases, with 15 bases lying between them. The CDR3 region is CASSKTAHLEKLFF. The CDR3 coding sequence is TGTGCCAGCAGTAAGACAGCACACCTTGAAAAACTGTTTTTT.

This clone was recorded many times. This sequence joins TRBV19 and TRBJ2-1, with TRBD2 matching over 10 bases. The trim removed 6 bases at V and 8 bases at J, leaving 4 bases unmatched. The CDR3 consists of 13 residues. Per the germline V gene, CDR1 is LNHDA and CDR2 is SQIVND (reference sequence). CDR3 amino acids: CASRKREGYEQFF. CDR3 coding DNA: TGTGCCAGTAGGAAGCGGGAGGGATATGAGCAGTTCTTC.

The chain joins TRBV6-6 to TRBJ1-2, with unresolved D. CDR1 is MNHNY and CDR2 is SVGAGI in the germline V gene (reference sequence). The CDR3 is made up of 16 amino acids. The V end was cut by 2 bases, the J end by 2 bases, with 15 bases between. CDR3 protein: CASSYKRKRDNYGYTF. The CDR3 DNA follows: TGTGCCAGCAGTTACAAGAGAAAACGTGACAACTATGGCTACACCTTC.

The chain has TRBV27 and TRBJ1-6; 8 positions match TRBD1. Germline CDR1 MNHEY, CDR2 SMNVEV (reference sequence). V gave up 3 bases and J gave up 4 bases; unmatched junction bases: 11. This CDR3 has 18 residues. The chain's CDR3 is CASSLGTGGYRYNSPLHF. The CDR3 DNA reads as TGTGCCAGCAGTTTGGGGACAGGTGGGTACCGATATAATTCACCCCTCCACTTT.

Here the CDR3 DNA reads TGTGCCAGCAGCTTAGATAGTGAGGAGCAGTACTTC. Its protein product is CASSLDSEEQYF. The rearrangement links TRBV11-3 to TRBJ2-7; D call uncertain. V lost 0 bases, J lost 7 bases, and 7 bases lay in between. Germline lookup yields CDR1 SGHNT and CDR2 YENEEA. The CDR3 contains 12 residues.

This sequence joins TRBV10-1 and TRBJ2-3; TRBD2 agrees at 8 bases. The length of the CDR3 is 17 residues. CDR1 and CDR2 from the germline V gene are WNHNN and SYGVQD (reference sequence). The trim removed 9 bases at V and 2 bases at J, leaving 16 bases unmatched. The CDR3, as DNA: TGCGCCAGTCCTCCCCCCCGGGGGGGAAAGGACACAGATACGCAGTATTTT. As protein: CASPPPRGGKDTDTQYF.

The chain has TRBV11-2 and TRBJ2-3, with 8 positions matching TRBD2. V lost 0 bases to trimming and J lost 6 bases; unmatched junction nucleotides: 8. The CDR3 contains 16 residues. Germline values: CDR1 SGHAT, CDR2 FQNNGV. In DNA form, the CDR3 reads TGTGCCAGCAGCTTAGATCAGGGACTAGGGTCGGATACGCAGTATTTT. It translates to CASSLDQGLGSDTQYF.

The chain carries TRBV27 and TRBJ1-1; 7 bases align to TRBD1. Trimming took 4 bases from V and 1 from J; bases not matched to a gene: 6. The CDR3 contains 15 residues. The germline V gene has CDR1 MNHEY and CDR2 SMNVEV (reference sequence). The CDR3 here is CASSYRGTANTEAFF. The CDR3 DNA follows: TGTGCCAGCAGTTACAGAGGGACAGCGAACACTGAAGCTTTCTTT.

The V and J genes are TRBV30 and TRBJ2-5; D is perhaps TRBD2 (5 bases). Trimming removed 5 bases at V and 4 bases at J, with 14 bases between. The CDR3 is 13 amino acids. Germline-derived CDR1 and CDR2 are GTSNPN and SVGIG (reference sequence). This CDR3 is CAWSPGIPETQYF. The DNA of the CDR3 is TGTGCCTGGTCCCCCGGGATACCAGAGACCCAGTACTTC.

This chain connects TRBV29-1 to TRBJ2-5; 9 nucleotides agree with TRBD1. V gave up 7 bases and J gave up 3 bases; unmatched junction bases: 12. Germline V gene lookup returns CDR1 SQVTM and CDR2 ANQGSEA. This CDR3 comprises 15 residues. The CDR3 region is CSAGTGTGRKETQYF. The CDR3 coding sequence is TGCAGCGCTGGAACCGGGACAGGGAGAAAAGAGACCCAGTACTTC.

This clone was counted a single time. V is TRBV2 and J is TRBJ2-1, with a weak D call TRBD2 (5 bases). V lost 8 bases to trimming and J lost 10 bases, with 12 bases between them. CDR3 length: 11 amino acids. Germline V gene data show CDR1 as SNHLY and CDR2 as FYNNEI. CDR3 DNA sequence: TGTGCCAGCGGACTGCGGATAGAGCAGTTCTTC. Its translation: CASGLRIEQFF.

The chain uses TRBV7-9 and TRBJ1-5, with a tentative D call TRBD1 (5 bases). This CDR3 comprises 16 residues. V lost 7 bases to trimming and J lost 5 bases, with 21 bases between them. Germline V gene lookup returns CDR1 SEHNR and CDR2 FQNEAQ (reference sequence). In DNA, the CDR3 is TGTGCCAGCACCCGCTGGACGGGAGTGGGGGATCAGCCCCAGCATTTT. This gives the protein CASTRWTGVGDQPQHF.

The rearrangement uses TRBV25-1 and TRBJ2-7; D might be TRBD1 (6 bases). This CDR3 is 13 amino acids long. Germline loops: CDR1 MGHDK, CDR2 SYGVNS. Trimming cost V 6 bases and J 1 base, with 10 bases left between them. The CDR3 coding sequence is TGTGCCAGCAGAAAAGACAGGTCCTACGAGCAGTACTTC. It yields the protein CASRKDRSYEQYF.

This chain joins TRBV6-6 and TRBJ1-6; no definite D call. Trimming stripped 2 bases from V and 0 bases from J, with 5 bases between. The CDR3 spans 15 residues. Per germline, CDR1 MNHNY and CDR2 SVGAGI (reference sequence). The CDR3 coding sequence is TGTGCCAGCAGTTACGAGAGCTCCTATAATTCACCCCTCCACTTT. As protein: CASSYESSYNSPLHF.

This chain joins TRBV19 and TRBJ1-3, with a weak D call TRBD1 (5 bases). Trimming shortened V by 5 bases and J by 0 bases, and 11 bases separated the two germline ends. Per germline, CDR1 LNHDA and CDR2 SQIVND (reference sequence). CDR3 length: 15 residues. The DNA of the CDR3 is TGTGCCAGTAGTCCGGACACCATCTCTGGAAACACCATATATTTT. As protein: CASSPDTISGNTIYF.

This chain uses TRBV7-2 with TRBJ2-4; D is unresolved. Trimming removed 1 base from V and 0 bases from J, with 10 bases in between. In germline, CDR1 is SGHTA, CDR2 FQGNSA. CDR3 length equals 16 residues. The CDR3 coding sequence is TGTGCCAGCAGCTTAGTGGGTTGGTTAGCCAAAAACATTCAGTACTTC. Residues: CASSLVGWLAKNIQYF.

This chain joins TRBV6-6 and TRBJ2-6, with D hard to call. CDR1 and CDR2 (germline): MNHNY, SVGAGI (reference sequence). V shed 2 bases and J shed 3 bases, with 8 bases lying between them. The CDR3 spans 15 residues. The CDR3 loop reads CASSYGENGANVLTF. DNA for the CDR3: TGTGCCAGCAGTTACGGAGAAAATGGGGCCAACGTCCTGACTTTC.

Details on this clone: This sample includes further DNA sequences coding for the same CDR3. The rearrangement links TRBV7-2 to TRBJ1-1; tentative D call: TRBD1 (6 bases). Per the germline V gene, CDR1 is SGHTA and CDR2 is FQGNSA. With 1 base removed from V and 4 bases from J, the gap between germline ends came to 10 bases. This CDR3 region has 14 residues. The CDR3 here is CASSLVGGTTEAFF. The CDR3 region has the DNA TGTGCCAGCAGCTTAGTAGGGGGAACCACTGAAGCTTTCTTT.

In regard to this clone: One end of the junction fails to match germline, which may point to a read error. The chain uses TRBV11-2 and TRBJ2-1, with 8 bases that match TRBD2. This CDR3 comprises 13 residues. The germline gives CDR1 SGHAT, CDR2 FQNNGV. The chain's CDR3 is CASSLDLTGGRLF. The CDR3 DNA is TGTGCCAGCAGCTTAGATCTGACAGGCGGGAGGCTCTTC.

CDR3 coding DNA: TGTGCCAGCAGCTTAACAGGGAGGGACACCGGGGAGCTGTTTTTT. This gives the protein CASSLTGRDTGELFF. The chain has TRBV7-2 and TRBJ2-2, with D perhaps matching TRBD2 (7 bases). Germline-derived CDR1 and CDR2 are SGHTA and FQGNSA. Trimming removed 2 bases from V and 3 bases from J, with 10 bases in between. The CDR3 covers 15 residues.

The rearrangement links TRBV5-3 to TRBJ1-1; D remains ambiguous. TRBV5-3 is noted as an ORF with a role that remains uncertain. CDR3 length: 12 amino acids. The ends were cut back, 4 bases at V and 6 bases at J, with 10 bases in the middle. This CDR3 reads CARSPPFSEAFF. CDR3 bases: TGTGCCAGAAGCCCTCCGTTTTCTGAAGCTTTCTTT.

The chain joins TRBV6-4 to TRBJ1-1; 7 bases map to TRBD1. Germline V gene data show CDR1 as MRHNA and CDR2 as SNTAGT. This CDR3 region has 14 residues. The V gene end was trimmed by 6 bases and the J gene end by 5 bases; junction bases not matched to a gene: 9. The CDR3 spells CASREVTGKTEAFF. In nucleotides, the CDR3 is TGTGCCAGCAGAGAAGTGACAGGGAAGACTGAAGCTTTCTTT.

This clone appeared a single time. V usage is TRBV6-4 and J usage is TRBJ1-6, with 8 bases aligning to TRBD1. The junction had 9 bases not matched to a gene; V was cut back by 2 bases and J by 3 bases. The germline gives CDR1 MRHNA, CDR2 SNTAGT. CDR3 length equals 18 residues. CDR3 region: CASSDEGDRPNYNSPLHF. The CDR3 region has the DNA TGTGCCAGCAGTGACGAAGGGGACAGGCCGAACTATAATTCACCCCTCCACTTT.